This T cell receptor beta chain was sequenced for a study of graft-versus-host responses after intestinal transplantation. Turning to the study itself: Recipients were all induced with anti-thymocyte globulin, then given tacrolimus and steroids for two to three years.

Here immunoSEQ multiplex PCR was the method, and the copy in TCRdb shows in-frame clones only, minus some. The top ten clones hold around 1.1% of a sample with tens of thousands of clones, around 93% of them seen once. As regards this clone: Its antigen is not known.

This CDR3 has 12 residues. The germline gives CDR1 SQVTM, CDR2 ANQGSEA. The V end was cut by 0 bases, the J end by 6 bases, with 7 bases between. This rearrangement joins TRBV29-1 to TRBJ2-3; no clear D. Sequencing used unstimulated CD8+ T cells sorted from spleen or lymph node cells, obtained before transplant. The receptor was isolated from a human donor who was the organ donor for an intestinal transplant. As DNA, the CDR3 is TGCAGCGTTGAAGATCGCGCGGATACGCAGTATTTT. Amino acid sequence: CSVEDRADTQYF.